Following are 32 T cell receptor beta chains from one sample sequenced in a study of OX40 agonist ivuxolimab in advanced cancers. Clones were sequenced by immunoSEQ multiplex PCR, and TCRdb holds only the in-frame ones, with some missing. The sample lists some 50,000 clones, about 87% occurring once. Sequenced here: CD4+ or CD8+ T cells sorted from blood, sampled in a trial of the OX40 agonist ivuxolimab. These receptor sequences come from an adult with an advanced solid tumor such as melanoma, head and neck, liver or kidney cancer.

DNA of the CDR3: TGCGCCAGCAGTGAAGGGAGGAGCTCCTACAATGAGCAGTTCTTC. Translated, it gives CASSEGRSSYNEQFF. The V and J genes are TRBV10-1 and TRBJ2-1; D is possibly TRBD2 (6 bases). This CDR3 has 15 residues. Germline V gene lookup returns CDR1 WNHNN and CDR2 SYGVQD (reference sequence). The V end was cut by 3 bases, the J end by 0 bases, with 9 bases between.

The CDR3 DNA reads as TGTGCCAGCAGCGTAGATGCGGGGGACCTGAAAGAGACCCAGTACTTC. Translating it yields CASSVDAGDLKETQYF. V is TRBV9 and J is TRBJ2-5; the match to TRBD2 covers 7 bases. The V segment lost 0 bases and the J segment 3 bases; nucleotides outside the gene matches: 8. This CDR3 spans 16 amino acids. CDR1 is SGDLS and CDR2 is YYNGEE in the germline V gene.

This chain connects TRBV28 to TRBJ1-4, with D unresolved. CDR3 length equals 15 residues. With 7 bases removed from V and 7 bases from J, the gap between germline ends came to 19 bases. Germline values: CDR1 MDHEN, CDR2 SYDVKM. DNA of the CDR3: TGTGCCAGCAATGGCCGGGGTTGGTCTAGTGAAAAACTGTTTTTT. Translating it yields CASNGRGWSSEKLFF.

V and J are TRBV29-1 and TRBJ1-5; perhaps TRBD1 as D (6 bases). Germline-derived CDR1 and CDR2 are SQVTM and ANQGSEA. The CDR3 consists of 13 residues. V dropped 4 bases and J dropped 6 bases, with 13 bases sitting between them. The chain's CDR3 is CSVVWARGQPQHF. DNA for the CDR3: TGCAGCGTTGTTTGGGCCAGGGGTCAGCCCCAGCATTTT.

The rearrangement uses TRBV18 and TRBJ2-2; D is unclear. This CDR3 is 12 amino acids long. V was pared by 4 bases and J by 7 bases, with 7 bases between. Germline loops: CDR1 KGHSH, CDR2 LQKENI. CDR3 nucleotides: TGTGCCAGCTCACTGACGGGCGGGGAGCTGTTTTTT. Translating gives CASSLTGGELFF.

This chain joins TRBV6-1 and TRBJ1-3; no definite D call. Germline CDR1 and CDR2: MNHNS and SASEGT. The CDR3 is 14 amino acids. V lost 6 bases, J lost 0 bases, and 9 bases lay in between. The CDR3 is CASSQAHSGNTIYF. CDR3 sequence (DNA): TGTGCCAGCAGCCAAGCACACTCTGGAAACACCATATATTTT.

The chain recombines TRBV25-1 with TRBJ1-5; a weak D match, TRBD1 (6 bases). The CDR3 contains 13 residues. Trimming removed 2 bases at V and 10 bases at J, with 12 bases between. The germline V gene has CDR1 MGHDK and CDR2 SYGVNS. This chain's CDR3 is CASSETGLGPQHF. Here the CDR3 DNA reads TGTGCCAGCAGTGAAACAGGGTTGGGACCCCAGCATTTT.

The chain carries TRBV18 and TRBJ2-2; no firm D call. The CDR3 loop spans 13 amino acids. Per the germline V gene, CDR1 is KGHSH and CDR2 is LQKENI. The ends were cut back, 3 bases at V and 4 bases at J, with 6 bases in the middle. CDR3 residues: CASSPAVTGELFF. CDR3 sequence (DNA): TGTGCCAGCTCACCGGCAGTCACCGGGGAGCTGTTTTTT.

The chain couples TRBV6-6 to TRBJ1-2; possible D gene TRBD1, 6 bases. The ends were cut back, 0 bases at V and 4 bases at J, with 15 bases in the middle. Germline CDR1 is MNHNY and CDR2 is SVGAGI (reference sequence). CDR3 size: 16 residues. DNA of the CDR3: TGTGCCAGCAGTTACTCTTCCACCGGGACACCCTATGGCTACACCTTC. Amino acid sequence: CASSYSSTGTPYGYTF.

This clone was detected once. CDR3 DNA sequence: TGTGCCAGCAGCGTAGCTTCCACAAGGACTAATGAAAAACTGTTTTTT. As protein: CASSVASTRTNEKLFF. This rearrangement joins TRBV9 to TRBJ1-4; D ambiguous. This CDR3 region has 16 residues. V was cut by 0 bases and J by 2 bases, with 11 bases left in between. The germline V gene has CDR1 SGDLS and CDR2 YYNGEE.

This clone appeared a few times. This chain links TRBV20-1 with TRBJ2-7, with D tentatively TRBD2 (6 bases). This CDR3 is built from 11 residues. Germline lookup yields CDR1 DFQATT and CDR2 SNEGSKA (reference sequence). Trimming left V 3 bases short and J 11 bases short, with 14 bases between. The CDR3 sequence is CSARRDQAEYV. In nucleotides, the CDR3 is TGCAGTGCTAGGCGGGACCAAGCGGAGTACGTC.

This chain connects TRBV10-1 to TRBJ1-6, with D hard to call. CDR3 size: 14 residues. Per the germline V gene, CDR1 is WNHNN and CDR2 is SYGVQD (reference sequence). V lost 2 bases and J 8 bases, leaving 10 bases between the germline ends. CDR3 bases: TGCGCCAGCAGTGAGGCGGGTTTCGATTCACCCCTCCACTTT. It codes for CASSEAGFDSPLHF.

The chain is built from TRBV10-3 and TRBJ1-3; tentatively, D is TRBD1 (6 bases). CDR3 length: 16 amino acids. Trimming shortened V by 3 bases and J by 4 bases, and 16 bases separated the two germline ends. CDR1 is ENHRY and CDR2 is SYGVKD in the germline V gene. The DNA of the CDR3 is TGTGCCATCAGTGACCCCGGCCCAGGGGCGGGAAACACCATATATTTT. This codes for CAISDPGPGAGNTIYF.

The chain combines TRBV18 with TRBJ2-3; TRBD1 matches at 9 bases. V lost 5 bases and J lost 6; bases outside the gene matches: 3. The length of the CDR3 is 13 residues. CDR1 is KGHSH, CDR2 LQKENI, per germline. The chain's CDR3 is CASSTGGPDTQYF. The CDR3 nucleotides read TGTGCCAGCTCAACAGGGGGCCCCGATACGCAGTATTTT.

The rearrangement joins TRBV7-9 to TRBJ1-3; 11 positions agree with TRBD1. Trimming removed 6 bases from V and 4 bases from J; junction bases left unmatched: 5. CDR1 is SEHNR and CDR2 is FQNEAQ in the germline V gene (reference sequence). The CDR3 contains 15 residues. The CDR3: CASSLDRGLGNTIYF. The CDR3 coding sequence is TGTGCCAGCAGTTTGGACAGGGGGCTCGGAAACACCATATATTTT.

The rearrangement links TRBV30 to TRBJ2-7; tentatively, D is TRBD1 (5 bases). CDR1 GTSNPN and CDR2 SVGIG come from the germline V gene (reference sequence). The CDR3 covers 13 residues. Trimming took 2 bases from V and 0 from J, leaving 8 bases between them. The CDR3, as DNA: TGTGCCTGGAGTAAAGGGGCCTCCTACGAGCAGTACTTC. As protein: CAWSKGASYEQYF.

The chain recombines TRBV9 with TRBJ1-1, with D hard to call. Germline assignment: CDR1 SGDLS and CDR2 YYNGEE. V was clipped by 4 bases and J by 1 base, with 11 bases between them. This CDR3 has 14 residues. The chain's CDR3 is CASSPAVANTEAFF. In DNA, the CDR3 is TGTGCCAGCAGCCCAGCGGTAGCGAACACTGAAGCTTTCTTT.

The chain joins TRBV10-3 to TRBJ2-5; 8 bases agree with TRBD1. The CDR3 is 15 amino acids. Germline V lookup: CDR1 ENHRY, CDR2 SYGVKD. Germline trimming cut 0 bases from V and 2 bases from J; bases unmatched to any gene: 2. The CDR3 DNA sequence: TGTGCCATCAGTGAGTCGGGACAGGAACAAGAGACCCAGTACTTC. It yields the protein CAISESGQEQETQYF.

The J gene is TRBJ2-5, the V gene TRBV15; the D call may be TRBD1 or TRBD2 (6 bases each). Trimming took off 1 base at V and 5 bases at J, with 20 bases between the two ends. The germline gives CDR1 LNHNV, CDR2 YYDKDF (reference sequence). This CDR3 has 17 amino acids. CDR3 sequence (DNA): TGTGCCACCAGCAGAGGTCGATCCGGGGGCCTCGGGGAGACCCAGTACTTC. This codes for CATSRGRSGGLGETQYF. The full variable domain, completed using reference TRBV15 and TRBJ2-5, is DAMVIQNPRYQVTQFGKPVTLSCSQTLNHNVMYWYQQKSSQAPKLLFHYYDKDFNNEADTPDNFQSRRPNTSFCFLDIRSPGLGDTAMYLCATSRGRSGGLGETQYFGPGTRLLVL.

This chain links TRBV18 with TRBJ2-3; 11 nucleotides match TRBD1. Looked up from germline, CDR1 is KGHSH and CDR2 is LQKENI. After removal of 2 bases from V and 8 bases from J, the junction contained 6 bases not matched to a gene. CDR3 length equals 15 residues. CDR3 region: CASSPYGQGAGTQYF. The CDR3, as DNA: TGTGCCAGCTCACCATACGGACAGGGGGCAGGTACGCAGTATTTT.

This chain uses TRBV6-1 with TRBJ1-2; 9 bases are shared with TRBD1. Germline V gives CDR1 MNHNS, CDR2 SASEGT. This CDR3 is built from 13 residues. After removal of 4 bases from V and 8 bases from J, the junction contained 5 bases not matched to a gene. This CDR3 is CASSAQQGAGYTF. DNA of the CDR3: TGTGCCAGCAGTGCCCAACAGGGGGCGGGCTACACCTTC.

The chain employs TRBV5-5 and TRBJ1-5; D remains ambiguous. This CDR3 spans 13 amino acids. Germline V gene lookup returns CDR1 SGHKS and CDR2 YYEKEE (reference sequence). The V gene lost 2 bases and the J gene lost 5 bases, with 8 bases spanning the gap. CDR3 DNA: TGTGCCAGCAGCTTTACGTTGGATCAGCCCCAGCATTTT. Translating it yields CASSFTLDQPQHF.

The chain is built from TRBV28 and TRBJ1-1; no reliable D call. Per germline, CDR1 MDHEN and CDR2 SYDVKM. Trimming shortened V by 3 bases and J by 1 base, and 6 bases separated the two germline ends. This CDR3 has 13 amino acids. The CDR3 coding sequence is TGTGCCAGCAGTTTGAACCGGAACACTGAAGCTTTCTTT. Encoded protein: CASSLNRNTEAFF.

The chain employs TRBV5-6 and TRBJ2-5; 12 bases are shared with TRBD2. From germline, CDR1 is SGHDT and CDR2 YYEEEE. CDR3 length equals 16 residues. After removal of 4 bases from V and 3 bases from J, the junction contained 7 bases not matched to a gene. The CDR3 spells CASSLGLAGRKETQYF. CDR3 sequence (DNA): TGTGCCAGCAGCCTCGGACTAGCGGGGCGGAAAGAGACCCAGTACTTC.

In this sample, this clone turned up a few times. The rearrangement links TRBV20-1 to TRBJ1-1, with no clear D. Germline V CDR1 and CDR2: DFQATT, SNEGSKA (reference sequence). The CDR3 loop spans 11 amino acids. Trimming removed 6 bases from V and 1 base from J, with 6 bases in between. The chain's CDR3 is CSAAGNTEAFF. The CDR3 region has the DNA TGCAGTGCCGCAGGGAACACTGAAGCTTTCTTT.

This clone is termed medium-sized. The DNA for the CDR3 is TGCGCCAGCAGCCCGGGGGGGACAGGGTTATACGAGCAGTACTTC. Its protein product is CASSPGGTGLYEQYF. This chain links TRBV5-1 with TRBJ2-7; D may be TRBD1 (9 bases). The germline gives CDR1 SGHRS, CDR2 YFSETQ. The CDR3 is made up of 15 amino acids. V lost 4 bases and J 4 bases, leaving 18 bases between the germline ends.

The chain combines TRBV10-3 with TRBJ1-1, with a tentative D call TRBD1 (5 bases). The V end was cut by 2 bases, the J end by 0 bases, with 16 bases between. Germline CDR1 ENHRY, CDR2 SYGVKD. This CDR3 is built from 17 residues. This chain's CDR3 is CAISEPRQNKMNTEAFF. CDR3 sequence (DNA): TGTGCCATCAGTGAGCCGAGACAGAATAAGATGAACACTGAAGCTTTCTTT.

This chain joins TRBV5-1 and TRBJ2-5; 10 nucleotides match TRBD1. CDR1 is SGHRS and CDR2 is YFSETQ in the germline V gene. This CDR3 has 15 amino acids. J was trimmed by 5 bases and V by 6 bases; bases with no gene match: 10. The CDR3 nucleotides read TGCGCCAGCACCACCCCGACAGGGGGCAGGGAGACCCAGTACTTC. Translation gives CASTTPTGGRETQYF.

The CDR3 loop is CASSIRQNNEKLFF. CDR3 coding DNA: TGTGCCAGCAGTATTCGACAGAATAATGAAAAACTGTTTTTT. This chain joins TRBV6-6 and TRBJ1-4, with D possibly being TRBD1 (5 bases). Germline V gene sequence: CDR1 MNHNY, CDR2 SVGAGI (reference sequence). CDR3 length: 14 amino acids. Trimming cost V 5 bases and J 4 bases, with 11 bases left between them.

The V gene is TRBV4-2, the J gene TRBJ1-3, with D perhaps TRBD1 (5 bases). This CDR3 has 14 amino acids. V dropped 0 bases and J dropped 9 bases, with 12 bases sitting between them. Germline CDR1 LGHNA, CDR2 YNFKEQ. This CDR3 reads CASSQDWGLTTIYF. CDR3 bases: TGTGCCAGCAGCCAAGATTGGGGGTTGACCACCATATATTTT.

The genes are TRBV2 and TRBJ1-5, with D perhaps TRBD1 (5 bases). The CDR3 sequence is 16 residues long. The ends were cut back, 6 bases at V and 0 bases at J, with 15 bases in the middle. Per the germline V gene, CDR1 is SNHLY and CDR2 is FYNNEI. The CDR3 DNA is TGTGCCAGCAGCTGGGAGGGGACCAATAGCAATCAGCCCCAGCATTTT. Protein product: CASSWEGTNSNQPQHF.

A few counts support this clone. The rearrangement joins TRBV21-1 to TRBJ1-5; the table calls TRBD1, which could not be checked here. TRBV21-1 is recorded as a pseudogene. The CDR3 runs 18 residues. CDR3 sequence (DNA): TGTGCCAGCAGCAAACCCAAGACAGGGAAAATCCCAGCTCAGCCCCAGCATTTT. It codes for CASSKPKTGKIPAQPQHF.